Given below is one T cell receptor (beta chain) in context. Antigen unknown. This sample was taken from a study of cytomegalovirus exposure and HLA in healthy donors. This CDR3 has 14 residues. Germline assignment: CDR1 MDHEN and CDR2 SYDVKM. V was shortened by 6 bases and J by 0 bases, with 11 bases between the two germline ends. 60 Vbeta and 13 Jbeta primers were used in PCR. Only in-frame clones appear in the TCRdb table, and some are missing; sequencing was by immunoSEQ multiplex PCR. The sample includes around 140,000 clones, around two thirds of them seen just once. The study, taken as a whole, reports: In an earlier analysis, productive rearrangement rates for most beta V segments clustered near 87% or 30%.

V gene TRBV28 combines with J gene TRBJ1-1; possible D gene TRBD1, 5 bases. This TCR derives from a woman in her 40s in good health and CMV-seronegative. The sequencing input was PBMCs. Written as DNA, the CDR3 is TGTGCCAGCAGCAGACAGCCCTTGAACACTGAAGCTTTCTTT. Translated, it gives CASSRQPLNTEAFF.